These 18 T cell receptor beta chains were all obtained from the same sample, sequenced in a study of Ad26.COV2.S vaccination and SARS-CoV-2 variants. The treatment: roughly 18 received Ad26.COV2.S at low or high dose, single or two shots; about 5 received placebo; per-sample allocation not given. It was on day 63 after the first vaccine or placebo injection that samples were taken. Using immunoSEQ multiplex PCR, the repertoire was profiled, and TCRdb retains in-frame clones only, with some absent. The table has fewer than 500,000 clones, nearly 90% seen once; the top ten hold approximately 2.5%. The source material was peripheral blood, sampled in a trial of Ad26.COV2.S vaccine versus placebo. All receptors come from a person between 18 and 65 years old who received the Ad26.COV2.S COVID-19 vaccine or a placebo.

The chain recombines TRBV12-3 or TRBV12-4 with TRBJ2-1; D is perhaps TRBD2 (5 bases). This CDR3 region has 13 residues. Trimming stripped 3 bases from V and 6 bases from J, with 9 bases between. CDR3 in amino acids: CASSFAGGNEQFF. The CDR3 DNA sequence: TGTGCCAGCAGTTTTGCGGGTGGCAATGAGCAGTTCTTC.

The chain combines TRBV28 with TRBJ1-3; 8 bases agree with TRBD1. The germline gives CDR1 MDHEN, CDR2 SYDVKM. V lost 6 bases, J lost 7 bases, and 5 bases stayed unmatched. This CDR3 is built from 13 residues. Here the CDR3 reads CASSLRQGNTIYF. CDR3 bases: TGTGCCAGCAGCCTCCGACAGGGGAACACCATATATTTT.

J is TRBJ1-5 and V is TRBV10-2, with 9 nucleotides matching TRBD1. The trim removed 4 bases at V and 4 bases at J, leaving 2 bases unmatched. The CDR3 has 14 amino acids. Germline CDR1 is WSHSY and CDR2 is SAAADI. CDR3: CASSGQGENQPQHF. The DNA of the CDR3 is TGCGCCAGCAGTGGACAGGGGGAGAATCAGCCCCAGCATTTT.

The chain employs TRBV7-2 and TRBJ1-2; 8 nucleotides line up with TRBD1. Unmatched junction bases numbered 5, after V lost 5 bases and J lost 0 bases. Germline CDR1 SGHTA, CDR2 FQGNSA. CDR3 length: 15 amino acids. CDR3 nucleotide sequence: TGTGCCAGCAGCCCTGACAGGGGTTCTAACTATGGCTACACCTTC. This gives the protein CASSPDRGSNYGYTF.

This clone showed up just a few times. The chain has TRBV7-2 and TRBJ2-7, with 10 bases matching TRBD2. Germline V gene data show CDR1 as SGHTA and CDR2 as FQGNSA. CDR3 length: 15 residues. The trim removed 4 bases at V and 4 bases at J, leaving 7 bases unmatched. The DNA for the CDR3 is TGTGCCAGCAGCTCGAGGTCAGCGGGGGGGTACGAGCAGTACTTC. This codes for CASSSRSAGGYEQYF.

The rearrangement uses TRBV19 and TRBJ1-1; TRBD1 matches at 9 bases. This CDR3 region has 14 residues. Germline CDR1 reads LNHDA; CDR2 reads SQIVND (reference sequence). With V trimmed by 10 bases and J by 4 bases, 10 bases remained unmatched. CDR3 sequence reads: CATLETTGGTEAFF. The CDR3 coding sequence is TGTGCCACCCTCGAAACGACAGGGGGCACTGAAGCTTTCTTT. Full variable domain (missing parts from reference TRBV19 and TRBJ1-1): DGGITQSPKYLFRKEGQNVTLSCEQNLNHDAMYWYRQDPGQGLRLIYYSQIVNDFQKGDIAEGYSVSREKKESFPLTVTSAQKNPTAFYLCATLETTGGTEAFFGQGTRLTVV.

This chain joins TRBV2 and TRBJ1-1; D unresolved. Germline V CDR1 and CDR2: SNHLY, FYNNEI. This CDR3 region has 11 residues. V lost 3 bases and J 7 bases, leaving 6 bases between the germline ends. For the CDR3, the DNA is TGTGCCAGCAGTGAGTACCTTGAAGCTTTCTTT. Amino acid sequence: CASSEYLEAFF.

This clone was seen more than once but under ten times. J is TRBJ1-2 and V is TRBV5-1, with no clear D. Deletions cut 0 bases from V and 7 bases from J, with 7 bases between. The CDR3 consists of 12 residues. In germline, CDR1 is SGHRS, CDR2 YFSETQ. The CDR3 nucleotides are TGCGCCAGCAGCTTGGATGCATCTGGCTACACCTTC. Protein product: CASSLDASGYTF.

The genes are TRBV7-8 and TRBJ2-7, with 8 bases identical to TRBD2. V shed 4 bases, J shed 5 bases, and the junction held 19 bases outside the gene matches. Germline values: CDR1 SGHVS, CDR2 FQNEAQ. This CDR3 region has 18 residues. The CDR3 DNA is TGTGCCAGCAGCTATTACCTAGTGGCGGGGGGTCTCCCCAACGAGCAGTACTTC. It is translated as CASSYYLVAGGLPNEQYF. The full variable domain, with the rest looked up from reference TRBV7-8 and TRBJ2-7, is GAGVSQSPRYKVAKRGQDVALRCDPISGHVSLFWYQQALGQGPEFLTYFQNEAQLDKSGLPSDRFFAERPEGSVSTLKIQRTQQEDSAVYLCASSYYLVAGGLPNEQYFGPGTRLTVT.

With regard to this clone: This sample also contains other DNA sequences that code for the same CDR3. The chain links TRBV5-1 to TRBJ1-3; D is uncertain. Germline lookup yields CDR1 SGHRS and CDR2 YFSETQ. CDR3 length: 14 amino acids. Between the trimmed V and J ends, which lost 2 bases and 0 bases, there was a span of 6 bases. The CDR3 sequence: CASSLGVSGNTIYF. For the CDR3, the DNA is TGCGCCAGCAGCTTAGGCGTCTCTGGAAACACCATATATTTT.

The J gene is TRBJ2-1, the V gene TRBV12-3 or TRBV12-4, with a possible D match to TRBD2 (5 bases). Trimming cost V 6 bases and J 12 bases, with 15 bases left between them. This CDR3 spans 12 amino acids. The CDR3 is CASSSDFIRQFF. CDR3 DNA: TGTGCCAGCAGCTCGGACTTCATAAGGCAGTTCTTC.

The V call is TRBV15, the J call TRBJ2-2, with D tentatively TRBD1 (6 bases). Germline values: CDR1 LNHNV, CDR2 YYDKDF (reference sequence). V dropped 9 bases and J dropped 2 bases, with 13 bases sitting between them. CDR3 size: 14 residues. In DNA, the CDR3 is TGTGCCACAAAGGGACACAGCAACACCGGGGAGCTGTTTTTT. Translating it yields CATKGHSNTGELFF.

The rearrangement uses TRBV3-1 (or the pseudogene TRBV3-2) and TRBJ2-7; 13 bases fit TRBD2. Trimming at V came to 3 bases and at J to 4 bases, leaving 3 bases not matched to a gene. This CDR3 is built from 15 residues. Germline V CDR1 and CDR2: LGHDT, YNNKEL (reference sequence). The CDR3 here is CASSQTSGRTYEQYV. The CDR3 bases are TGTGCCAGCAGCCAGACTAGCGGGAGGACATACGAGCAGTACGTC.

The V call is TRBV6-2 or TRBV6-3, the J call TRBJ2-7, with TRBD1 as a possible D gene (6 bases). The length of the CDR3 is 15 residues. Germline V gives CDR1 MNHEY, CDR2 SVGEGT. Deletions cut 1 base from V and 4 bases from J, with 14 bases between. In DNA form, the CDR3 reads TGTGCCAGCAGTTACTATGGAACCAGGGGATACGAGCAGTACGTC. Translating gives CASSYYGTRGYEQYV.

The rearrangement links TRBV24-1 to TRBJ1-2, with a possible D match to TRBD1 (6 bases). Trimming pared 7 bases from V and 3 bases from J, leaving 8 bases between. Germline CDR1 KGHDR, CDR2 SFDVKD. This CDR3 is 12 amino acids long. The CDR3 sequence: CATSDRYYGYTF. In nucleotides, the CDR3 is TGTGCCACCAGCGACAGGTACTATGGCTACACCTTC.

V is TRBV18 and J is TRBJ1-1; 7 nucleotides line up with TRBD1. V gave up 3 bases and J gave up 0 bases; unmatched junction bases: 10. Germline CDR1 KGHSH, CDR2 LQKENI. This CDR3 has 17 amino acids. The CDR3 region is CASSPRQGSNVNTEAFF. The CDR3 DNA is TGTGCCAGCTCACCCCGACAGGGTAGCAACGTGAACACTGAAGCTTTCTTT.

The rearrangement links TRBV27 to TRBJ1-6; no definite D call. Per the germline V gene, CDR1 is MNHEY and CDR2 is SMNVEV (reference sequence). The CDR3 contains 17 residues. V was shortened by 6 bases and J by 8 bases, with 23 bases between the two germline ends. DNA of the CDR3: TGTGCCAGCAGGGGAAGGCAGGCAGGTTTCCGGGATTCACCCCTCCACTTT. As protein: CASRGRQAGFRDSPLHF.

The gene calls are TRBV11-2 and TRBJ2-7, with D tentatively TRBD2 (5 bases). The CDR3 has 11 amino acids. Germline-derived CDR1 and CDR2 are SGHAT and FQNNGV. V lost 5 bases and J 5 bases, leaving 7 bases between the germline ends. The chain's CDR3 is CASSHGDEQYV. CDR3 in DNA: TGTGCCAGCAGCCACGGGGACGAGCAGTACGTC.